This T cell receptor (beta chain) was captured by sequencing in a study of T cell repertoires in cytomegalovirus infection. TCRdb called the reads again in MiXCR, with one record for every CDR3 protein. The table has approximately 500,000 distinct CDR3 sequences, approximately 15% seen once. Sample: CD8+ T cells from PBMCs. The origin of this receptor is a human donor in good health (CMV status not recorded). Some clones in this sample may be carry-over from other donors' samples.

CDR3 coding DNA: TGTGCCAGCAGCTTGAATGCAGCCTCCGAGCAGTTCTTC. Amino acid sequence: CASSLNAASEQFF. This sequence joins TRBV7-9 and TRBJ2-1; D is unclear. V gave up 3 bases and J gave up 10 bases, with 13 bases separating them. Looked up from germline, CDR1 is SEHNR and CDR2 is FQNEAQ (reference sequence). The CDR3 totals 13 residues.